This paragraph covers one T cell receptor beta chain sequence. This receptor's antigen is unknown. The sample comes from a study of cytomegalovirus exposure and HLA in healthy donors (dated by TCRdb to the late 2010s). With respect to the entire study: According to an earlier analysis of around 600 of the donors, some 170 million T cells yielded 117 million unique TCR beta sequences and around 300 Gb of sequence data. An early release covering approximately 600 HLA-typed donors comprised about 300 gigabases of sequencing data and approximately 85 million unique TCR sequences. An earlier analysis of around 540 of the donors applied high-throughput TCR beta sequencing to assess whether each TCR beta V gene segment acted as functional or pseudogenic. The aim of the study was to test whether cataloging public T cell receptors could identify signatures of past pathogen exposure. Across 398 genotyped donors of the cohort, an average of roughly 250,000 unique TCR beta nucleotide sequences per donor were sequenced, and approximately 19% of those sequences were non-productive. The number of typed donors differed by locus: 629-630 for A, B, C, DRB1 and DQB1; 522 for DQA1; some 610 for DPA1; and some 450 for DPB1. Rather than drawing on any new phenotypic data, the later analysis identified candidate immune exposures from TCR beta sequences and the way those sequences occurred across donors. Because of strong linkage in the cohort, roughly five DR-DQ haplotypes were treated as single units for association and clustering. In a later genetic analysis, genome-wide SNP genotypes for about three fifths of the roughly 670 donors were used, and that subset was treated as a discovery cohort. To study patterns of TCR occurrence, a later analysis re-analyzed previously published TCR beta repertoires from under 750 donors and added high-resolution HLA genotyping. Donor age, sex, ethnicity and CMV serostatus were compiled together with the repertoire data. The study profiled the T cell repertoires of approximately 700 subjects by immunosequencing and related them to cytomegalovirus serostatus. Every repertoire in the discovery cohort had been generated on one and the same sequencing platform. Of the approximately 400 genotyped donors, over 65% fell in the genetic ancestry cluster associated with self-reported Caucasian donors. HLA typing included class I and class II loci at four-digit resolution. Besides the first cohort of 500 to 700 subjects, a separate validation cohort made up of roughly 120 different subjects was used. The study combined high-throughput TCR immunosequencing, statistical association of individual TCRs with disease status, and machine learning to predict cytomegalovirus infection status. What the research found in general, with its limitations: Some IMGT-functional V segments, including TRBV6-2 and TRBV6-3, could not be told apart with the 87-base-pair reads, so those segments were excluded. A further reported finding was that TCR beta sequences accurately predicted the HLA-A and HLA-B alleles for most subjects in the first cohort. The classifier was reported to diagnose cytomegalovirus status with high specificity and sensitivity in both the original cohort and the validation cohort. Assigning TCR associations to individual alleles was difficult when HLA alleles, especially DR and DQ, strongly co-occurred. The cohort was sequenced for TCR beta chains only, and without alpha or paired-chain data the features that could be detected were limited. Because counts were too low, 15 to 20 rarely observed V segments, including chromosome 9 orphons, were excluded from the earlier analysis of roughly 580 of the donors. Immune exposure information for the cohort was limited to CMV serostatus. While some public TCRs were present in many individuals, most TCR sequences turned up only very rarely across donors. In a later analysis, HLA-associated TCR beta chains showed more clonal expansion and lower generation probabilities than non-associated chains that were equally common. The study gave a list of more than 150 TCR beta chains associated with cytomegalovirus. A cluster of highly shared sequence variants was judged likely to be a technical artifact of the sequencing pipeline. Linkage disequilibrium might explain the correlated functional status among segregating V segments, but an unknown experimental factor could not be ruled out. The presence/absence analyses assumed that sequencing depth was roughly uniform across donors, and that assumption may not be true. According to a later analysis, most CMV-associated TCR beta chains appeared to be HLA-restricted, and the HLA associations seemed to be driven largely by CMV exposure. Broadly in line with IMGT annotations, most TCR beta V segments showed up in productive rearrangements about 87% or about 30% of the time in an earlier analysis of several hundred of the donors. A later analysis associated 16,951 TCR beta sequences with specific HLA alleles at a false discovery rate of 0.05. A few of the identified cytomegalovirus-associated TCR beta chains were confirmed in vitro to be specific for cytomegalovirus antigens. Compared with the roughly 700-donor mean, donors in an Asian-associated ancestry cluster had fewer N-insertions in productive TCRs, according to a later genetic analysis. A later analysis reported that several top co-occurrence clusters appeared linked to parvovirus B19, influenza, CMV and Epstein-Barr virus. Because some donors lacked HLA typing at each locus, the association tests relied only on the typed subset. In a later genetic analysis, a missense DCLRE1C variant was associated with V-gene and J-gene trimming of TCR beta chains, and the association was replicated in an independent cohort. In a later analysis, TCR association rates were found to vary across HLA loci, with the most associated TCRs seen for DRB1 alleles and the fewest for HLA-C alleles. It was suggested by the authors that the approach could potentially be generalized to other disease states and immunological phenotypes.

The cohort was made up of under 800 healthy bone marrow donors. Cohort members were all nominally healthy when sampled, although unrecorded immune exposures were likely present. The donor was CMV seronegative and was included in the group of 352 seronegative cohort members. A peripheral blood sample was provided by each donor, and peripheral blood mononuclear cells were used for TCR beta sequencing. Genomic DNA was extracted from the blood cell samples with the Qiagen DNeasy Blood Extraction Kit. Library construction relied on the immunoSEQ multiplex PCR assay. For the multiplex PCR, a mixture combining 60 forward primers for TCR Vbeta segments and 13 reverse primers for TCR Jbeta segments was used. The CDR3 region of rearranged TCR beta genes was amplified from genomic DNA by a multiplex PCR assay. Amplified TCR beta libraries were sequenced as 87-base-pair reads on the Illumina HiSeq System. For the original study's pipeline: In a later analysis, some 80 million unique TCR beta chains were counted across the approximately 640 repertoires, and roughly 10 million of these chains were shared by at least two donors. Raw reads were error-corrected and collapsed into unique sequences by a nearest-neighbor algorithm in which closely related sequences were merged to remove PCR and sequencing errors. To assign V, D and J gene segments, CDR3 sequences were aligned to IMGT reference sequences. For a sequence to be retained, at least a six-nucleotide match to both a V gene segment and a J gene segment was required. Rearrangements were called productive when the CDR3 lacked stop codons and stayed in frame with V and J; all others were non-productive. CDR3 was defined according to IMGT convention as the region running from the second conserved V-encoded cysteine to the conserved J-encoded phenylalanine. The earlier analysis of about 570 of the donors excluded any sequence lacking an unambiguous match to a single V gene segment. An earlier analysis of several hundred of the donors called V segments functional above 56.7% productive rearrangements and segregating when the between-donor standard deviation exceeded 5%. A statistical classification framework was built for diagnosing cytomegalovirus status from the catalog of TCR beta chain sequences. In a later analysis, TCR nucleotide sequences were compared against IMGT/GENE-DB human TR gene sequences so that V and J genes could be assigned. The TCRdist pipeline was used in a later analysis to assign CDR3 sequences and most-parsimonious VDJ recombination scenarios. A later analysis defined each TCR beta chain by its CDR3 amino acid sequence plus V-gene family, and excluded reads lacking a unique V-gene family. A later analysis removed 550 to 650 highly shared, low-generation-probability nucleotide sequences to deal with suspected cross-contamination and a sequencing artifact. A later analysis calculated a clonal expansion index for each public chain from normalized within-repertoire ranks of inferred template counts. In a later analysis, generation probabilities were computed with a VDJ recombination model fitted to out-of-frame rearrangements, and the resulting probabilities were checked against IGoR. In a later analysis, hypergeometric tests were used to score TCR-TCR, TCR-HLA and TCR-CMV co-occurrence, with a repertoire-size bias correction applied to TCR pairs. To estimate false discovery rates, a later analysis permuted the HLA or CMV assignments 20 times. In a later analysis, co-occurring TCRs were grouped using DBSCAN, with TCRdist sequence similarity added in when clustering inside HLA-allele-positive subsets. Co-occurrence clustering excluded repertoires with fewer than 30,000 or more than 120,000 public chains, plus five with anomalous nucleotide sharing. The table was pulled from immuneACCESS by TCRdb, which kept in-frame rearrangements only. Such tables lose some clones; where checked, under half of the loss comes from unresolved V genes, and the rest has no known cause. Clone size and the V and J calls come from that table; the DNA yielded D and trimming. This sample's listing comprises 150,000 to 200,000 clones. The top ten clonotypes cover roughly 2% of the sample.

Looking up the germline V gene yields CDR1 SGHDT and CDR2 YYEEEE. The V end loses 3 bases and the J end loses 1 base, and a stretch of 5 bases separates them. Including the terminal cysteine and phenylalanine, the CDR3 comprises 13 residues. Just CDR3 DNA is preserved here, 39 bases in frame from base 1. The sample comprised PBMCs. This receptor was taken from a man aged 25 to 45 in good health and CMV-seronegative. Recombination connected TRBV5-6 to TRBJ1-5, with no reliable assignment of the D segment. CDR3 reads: CASSSRSNQPQHF. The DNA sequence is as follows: TGTGCCAGCAGCTCACGGAGCAATCAGCCCCAGCATTTT.